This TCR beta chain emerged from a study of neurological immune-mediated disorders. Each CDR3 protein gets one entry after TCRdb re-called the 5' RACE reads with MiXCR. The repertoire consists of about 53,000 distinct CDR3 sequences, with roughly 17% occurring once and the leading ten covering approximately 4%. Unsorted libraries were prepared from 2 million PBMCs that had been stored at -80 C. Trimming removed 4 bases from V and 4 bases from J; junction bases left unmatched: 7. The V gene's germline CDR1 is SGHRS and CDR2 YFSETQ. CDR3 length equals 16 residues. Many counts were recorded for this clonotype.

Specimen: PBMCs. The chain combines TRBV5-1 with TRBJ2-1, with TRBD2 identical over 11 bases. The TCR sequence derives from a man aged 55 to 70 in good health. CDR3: CASSQGTSGIYNEQFF. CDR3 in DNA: TGCGCCAGCAGCCAAGGGACTAGCGGAATATACAATGAGCAGTTCTTC.